This note documents a single T cell receptor (beta chain) sequence. These data come from a study of graft-versus-host responses after intestinal transplantation. V trimming: 3 bases; J trimming: 9 bases; junction bases outside the gene matches: 10. Germline lookup yields CDR1 KGHSH and CDR2 LQKENI. The CDR3 runs to 16 residues. Using immunoSEQ multiplex PCR, the repertoire was profiled, and TCRdb retains in-frame clones only, with some absent. This sample has around 19,000 clones, with 40% to 55% found just once. This chain joins TRBV18 and TRBJ2-1, with 11 bases lining up with TRBD2. This sequence was found in a human patient who received an intestinal transplant. Sequencing was performed on alloreactive CD4+ T cells from a mixed lymphocyte reaction culture, taken before intestinal transplant. Documented subset: CFSE-low proliferating T cells sorted from roughly six-day pre-transplant mixed lymphocyte reaction (GvH or HvG direction). The CDR3 DNA reads as TGTGCCAGCTCACCTCAGGGACTAGCGGTCCTGGGTGAGCAGTTCTTC. This sequence encodes CASSPQGLAVLGEQFF. Full variable domain (remainder filled in from reference TRBV18 and TRBJ2-1): NAGVMQNPRHLVRRRGQEARLRCSPMKGHSHVYWYRQLPEEGLKFMVYLQKENIIDESGMPKERFSAEFPKEGPSILRIQQVVRGDSAAYFCASSPQGLAVLGEQFFGPGTRLTVL.